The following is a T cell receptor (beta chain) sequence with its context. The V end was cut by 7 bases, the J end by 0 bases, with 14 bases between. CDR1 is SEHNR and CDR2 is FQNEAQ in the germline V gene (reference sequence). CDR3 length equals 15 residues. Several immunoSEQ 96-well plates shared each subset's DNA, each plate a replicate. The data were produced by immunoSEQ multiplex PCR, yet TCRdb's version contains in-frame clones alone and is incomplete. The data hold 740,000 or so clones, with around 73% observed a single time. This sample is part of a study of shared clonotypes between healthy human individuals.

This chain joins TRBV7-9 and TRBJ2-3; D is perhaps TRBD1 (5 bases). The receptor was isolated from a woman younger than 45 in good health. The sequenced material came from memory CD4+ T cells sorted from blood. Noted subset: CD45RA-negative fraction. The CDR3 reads CASTPDSSSTDTQYF. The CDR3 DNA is TGTGCCAGCACCCCCGACAGCTCTAGCACAGATACGCAGTATTTT.